The source of this T cell receptor (beta chain) is a study of T cell responses to AZD1222 COVID-19 vaccine. Study results and caveats: Most donors were white British and more were female, and clonal diversity was possibly underestimated. The reported proportion of spike-specific TCRs targeting unmutated variant regions was nearly half. Spike-specific TCR depth and breadth grew after two AZD1222 doses.

The table came from immunoSEQ multiplex PCR; TCRdb's copy has only in-frame clones and leaves some out. The data contain under 150,000 clones, roughly 91% of them singletons. Concerning this clone: Its antigen remains unknown.

Looked up from germline, CDR1 is LNHDA and CDR2 is SQIVND (reference sequence). V shed 4 bases and J 3 bases; nucleotides not matched to a gene: 4. This CDR3 region has 15 residues. This TCR derives from an adult in good health. Sample: peripheral blood, taken on day 0 of AZD1222 vaccination. The rearrangement links TRBV19 to TRBJ1-3, with TRBD1 identical over 9 bases. CDR3 nucleotide sequence: TGTGCCAGTAGTACACAGGGGGCGCGTGGAAACACCATATATTTT. Amino acid sequence: CASSTQGARGNTIYF.